Below, one T cell receptor beta chain is given with its context. The data derive from a study of shared clonotypes between healthy human individuals. Measured with immunoSEQ multiplex PCR; TCRdb has only the in-frame clones, and not every one. The top ten clones hold 0.11% of a sample with 550,000 to 750,000 clones, nearly 97% of them seen once. CDR1 SNHLY and CDR2 FYNNEI come from the germline V gene. J was trimmed by 2 bases and V by 6 bases; bases with no gene match: 5. This CDR3 contains 16 residues. Naivety among CD8 cells was defined by CD45RO negativity and positive CCR7 selection, thereby excluding terminally differentiated effector memory CD45RA+ cells.

The chain uses TRBV2 and TRBJ2-1; 12 bases line up with TRBD2. Specimen: naive CD8+ T cells sorted from blood. The clonotype was recovered from a woman aged 25 to 39 in good health. The CDR3 spells CASSWRLAGAYNEQFF. CDR3 sequence (DNA): TGTGCCAGCAGCTGGAGACTAGCGGGAGCCTACAATGAGCAGTTCTTC. The full variable domain, in which reference TRBV2 and TRBJ2-1 provide the parts outside the CDR3, is EPEVTQTPSHQVTQMGQEVILRCVPISNHLYFYWYRQILGQKVEFLVSFYNNEISEKSEIFDDQFSVERPDGSNFTLKIRSTKLEDSAMYFCASSWRLAGAYNEQFFGPGTRLTVL.